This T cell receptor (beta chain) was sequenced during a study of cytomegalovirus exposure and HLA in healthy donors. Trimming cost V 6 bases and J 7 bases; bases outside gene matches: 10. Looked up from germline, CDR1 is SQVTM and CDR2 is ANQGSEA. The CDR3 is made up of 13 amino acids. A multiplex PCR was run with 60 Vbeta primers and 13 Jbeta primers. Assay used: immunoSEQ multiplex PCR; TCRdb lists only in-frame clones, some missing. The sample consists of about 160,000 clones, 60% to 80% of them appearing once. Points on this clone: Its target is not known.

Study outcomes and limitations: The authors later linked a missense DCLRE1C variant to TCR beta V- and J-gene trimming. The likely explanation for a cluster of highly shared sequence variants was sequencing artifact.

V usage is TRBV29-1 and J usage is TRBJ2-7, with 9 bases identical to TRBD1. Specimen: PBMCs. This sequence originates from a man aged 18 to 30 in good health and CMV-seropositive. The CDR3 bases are TGCAGCGTGGTGACAGGGGGTCGCGGTGAGCAGTACGTC. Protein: CSVVTGGRGEQYV.